This TCR beta chain was captured in a study of blood T cell repertoires in COVID-19. Trimming took 0 bases from V and 2 from J; bases not matched to a gene: 2. The V gene's germline CDR1 is SGHRS and CDR2 YFSETQ. CDR3 length equals 16 residues. Sequencing was performed with immunoSEQ multiplex PCR; in TCRdb, only in-frame clones are kept and a portion is missing. Of about 99,000 clones in the sample, around 83% are singletons; the top ten hold about 3.3%. The sample comprised peripheral blood. The receptor comes from an elderly woman with active or convalescent COVID-19. This sequence joins TRBV5-1 and TRBJ2-3, with 11 bases aligning to TRBD2. The CDR3 DNA sequence: TGCGCCAGCAGCTTGGGTAGCGGGGGGGCCACAGATACGCAGTATTTT. Translating gives CASSLGSGGATDTQYF.